This passage covers 15 T cell receptor beta chains from one sample sequenced in a study of cytomegalovirus exposure and HLA in healthy donors. The study ran its PCR with 60 Vbeta and 13 Jbeta primers. TCRdb keeps only in-frame clones here, not all; method: immunoSEQ multiplex PCR. The data hold approximately 120,000 clones, with around 80% observed a single time. The sequenced sample was PBMCs. Every receptor here comes from a woman aged 25 to 39 in good health and CMV-seronegative.

The CDR3 nucleotides read TGTGCCAGTAGTATGCGACAGGGGAGTTATGAGCAGTACTTC. It encodes CASSMRQGSYEQYF. This rearrangement joins TRBV19 to TRBJ2-7; 8 nucleotides agree with TRBD1. The CDR3 has 14 amino acids. Germline CDR1 LNHDA, CDR2 SQIVND (reference sequence). V lost 3 bases, J lost 7 bases, and 8 bases stayed unmatched.

Notes on this clone: The sample contains more than one DNA sequence encoding this CDR3. The genes are TRBV11-2 and TRBJ2-7; maybe TRBD1 (7 bases). Trimming took off 3 bases at V and 8 bases at J, with 17 bases between the two ends. Looked up from germline, CDR1 is SGHAT and CDR2 is FQNNGV. The CDR3 covers 14 residues. For the CDR3, the DNA is TGTGCCAGCAGCTTGGTGTGGCAGGGGGGTAAGCAGTACTTC. This translates into CASSLVWQGGKQYF.

The rearrangement links TRBV7-2 to TRBJ2-7, with 13 nucleotides matching TRBD2. In germline, CDR1 is SGHTA, CDR2 FQGNSA. The CDR3 is 16 residues long. After removal of 6 bases from V and 7 bases from J, the junction contained 12 bases not matched to a gene. The CDR3 sequence: CASRLSGTSGAREQYF. The CDR3 region has the DNA TGTGCCAGCAGGCTGAGCGGGACTAGCGGGGCCCGGGAGCAGTACTTC.

The chain carries TRBV15 and TRBJ2-5; 9 bases agree with TRBD2. The CDR3 runs 16 residues. Germline values: CDR1 LNHNV, CDR2 YYDKDF (reference sequence). V shed 2 bases, J shed 1 base, and the junction held 5 bases outside the gene matches. The CDR3 sequence is CATSRSLTSGQETQYF. CDR3 coding DNA: TGTGCCACCAGCAGATCCCTGACTAGCGGCCAAGAGACCCAGTACTTC.

A single count supports this clone. V usage is TRBV25-1 and J usage is TRBJ2-6, with a possible D match to TRBD1 (5 bases). Germline V lookup: CDR1 MGHDK, CDR2 SYGVNS. Trimming removed 4 bases at V and 2 bases at J, with 9 bases between. This CDR3 region has 15 residues. CDR3 sequence: CASSGTSAGANVLTF. The CDR3 DNA is TGTGCCAGCAGTGGGACATCTGCTGGGGCCAACGTCCTGACTTTC.

This rearrangement joins TRBV19 to TRBJ2-3; 10 bases are shared with TRBD2. Germline trimming cut 3 bases from V and 3 bases from J; bases unmatched to any gene: 6. The CDR3 totals 16 residues. The germline CDR1 and CDR2 sequences are LNHDA and SQIVND (reference sequence). This chain's CDR3 is CASSIKASGGTDTQYF. CDR3 coding DNA: TGTGCCAGTAGTATTAAGGCTAGCGGGGGTACAGATACGCAGTATTTT. The full variable domain, completed using reference TRBV19 and TRBJ2-3, is DGGITQSPKYLFRKEGQNVTLSCEQNLNHDAMYWYRQDPGQGLRLIYYSQIVNDFQKGDIAEGYSVSREKKESFPLTVTSAQKNPTAFYLCASSIKASGGTDTQYFGPGTRLTVL.

The chain carries TRBV7-9 and TRBJ2-1, with D unclear. The germline V gene encodes CDR1 SEHNR and CDR2 FQNEAQ (reference sequence). CDR3 length: 13 amino acids. Trimming pared 2 bases from V and 8 bases from J, leaving 10 bases between. In DNA, the CDR3 is TGTGCCAGCAGCTTAATTTCGCTAGATGAGCAGTTCTTC. Protein product: CASSLISLDEQFF.

The chain joins TRBV15 to TRBJ1-1; possible D gene TRBD1, 6 bases. V shed 7 bases and J shed 4 bases, with 13 bases lying between them. The germline V gene encodes CDR1 LNHNV and CDR2 YYDKDF (reference sequence). This CDR3 has 13 amino acids. The CDR3 reads CATTADRGTEAFF. The CDR3 coding sequence is TGTGCCACCACCGCGGACAGAGGCACTGAAGCTTTCTTT. Looking up the rest from reference TRBV15 and TRBJ1-1 gives the full variable domain: DAMVIQNPRYQVTQFGKPVTLSCSQTLNHNVMYWYQQKSSQAPKLLFHYYDKDFNNEADTPDNFQSRRPNTSFCFLDIRSPGLGDTAMYLCATTADRGTEAFFGQGTRLTVV.

The genes are TRBV30 and TRBJ2-7, with D unclear. Germline V gives CDR1 GTSNPN, CDR2 SVGIG (reference sequence). V was shortened by 0 bases and J by 0 bases, with 9 bases between the two germline ends. The CDR3 has 14 residues. The CDR3 region is CAWSVNSLSYEQYF. The CDR3 DNA follows: TGTGCCTGGAGTGTAAACAGCCTCTCCTACGAGCAGTACTTC.

The chain couples TRBV4-1 to TRBJ1-5; TRBD1 might be the D (5 bases). CDR3 length equals 20 residues. V dropped 1 base and J dropped 4 bases, with 26 bases sitting between them. Germline V gives CDR1 MGHRA, CDR2 YSYEKL. Written as DNA, the CDR3 is TGCGCCAGCAGCCAAGCGGTGAGAGGAGCAAGACAGATACTGAATCAGCCCCAGCATTTT. This encodes CASSQAVRGARQILNQPQHF.

The chain is built from TRBV7-3 and TRBJ2-1, with D possibly being TRBD2 (7 bases). The CDR3 extends over 14 amino acids. Per the germline V gene, CDR1 is SGHTA and CDR2 is FQGTGA. V lost 2 bases and J 8 bases, leaving 13 bases between the germline ends. The CDR3 DNA follows: TGTGCCAGCAGCTTATATACAGGGAGGGATGAGCAGTTCTTC. Translated: CASSLYTGRDEQFF.

The rearrangement links TRBV19 to TRBJ1-1; TRBD1 matches at 9 bases. Per germline, CDR1 LNHDA and CDR2 SQIVND (reference sequence). The CDR3 contains 14 residues. V shed 5 bases and J 4 bases; nucleotides not matched to a gene: 5. CDR3 loop: CASSDGQGSTEAFF. CDR3 sequence (DNA): TGTGCCAGTAGTGATGGACAGGGGTCCACTGAAGCTTTCTTT.

This chain joins TRBV6-1 and TRBJ2-6, with 9 bases matching TRBD1. The V and J ends lost 3 bases and 0 bases, in that order; junction bases with no gene match: 3. This CDR3 has 17 amino acids. Germline CDR1 is MNHNS and CDR2 is SASEGT. DNA for the CDR3: TGTGCCAGCAGTGATGACAGGGGGATCTCTGGGGCCAACGTCCTGACTTTC. This encodes CASSDDRGISGANVLTF.

This chain joins TRBV7-8 and TRBJ2-3, with D possibly being TRBD1 (7 bases). Looked up from germline, CDR1 is SGHVS and CDR2 is FQNEAQ. CDR3 length equals 16 residues. V was shortened by 2 bases and J by 0 bases, with 12 bases between the two germline ends. The CDR3 DNA reads TGTGCCAGCAGCTTACGACCAGGGGGGAGCACAGATACGCAGTATTTT. The encoded protein is CASSLRPGGSTDTQYF.

The V gene is TRBV7-9, the J gene TRBJ2-7, with D maybe TRBD2 (6 bases). This CDR3 has 16 residues. V was clipped by 3 bases and J by 0 bases, with 15 bases between them. Per germline, CDR1 SEHNR and CDR2 FQNEAQ (reference sequence). The chain's CDR3 is CASSLGTGRSSYEQYF. Here the CDR3 DNA reads TGTGCCAGCAGCTTGGGTACTGGGAGGAGCTCCTACGAGCAGTACTTC. Filled out from reference TRBV7-9 and TRBJ2-7, the complete variable domain reads DTGVSQNPRHKITKRGQNVTFRCDPISEHNRLYWYRQTLGQGPEFLTYFQNEAQLEKSRLLSDRFSAERPKGSFSTLEIQRTEQGDSAMYLCASSLGTGRSSYEQYFGPGTRLTVT.